The 20 T cell receptor beta chains given below trace back to one sample, sequenced in a study of CD8 T cells in ankylosing spondylitis. TCRdb reprocessed the 5' RACE reads via MiXCR and lists one record per CDR3 protein. The data hold 150,000 to 200,000 distinct CDR3 sequences, with 10% to 15% observed a single time. The material sequenced was blood, either unsorted or a sorted T cell fraction (not recorded which). These receptor sequences come from a female donor with ankylosing spondylitis or in good health (not recorded which).

In this sample, this clonotype turned up many times. The chain combines TRBV15 with TRBJ2-7, with D maybe TRBD1 (5 bases). Trimming took off 1 base at V and 3 bases at J, with 10 bases between the two ends. The CDR3 is 14 amino acids. Germline V gene sequence: CDR1 LNHNV, CDR2 YYDKDF (reference sequence). The CDR3, as DNA: TGTGCCACCAGCAGAGGACAGATACTCTACGAGCAGTACTTC. Its translation is CATSRGQILYEQYF.

V usage is TRBV7-3 and J usage is TRBJ2-1, with a possible D match to TRBD2 (5 bases). With 5 bases removed from V and 2 bases from J, the gap between germline ends came to 7 bases. Per the germline V gene, CDR1 is SGHTA and CDR2 is FQGTGA. This CDR3 spans 13 amino acids. As DNA, the CDR3 is TGTGCCAGCAGCAAGACTACCTACAATGAGCAGTTCTTC. Its translation is CASSKTTYNEQFF. Drawing the rest from reference TRBV7-3 and TRBJ2-1, the complete variable domain is GAGVSQTPSNKVTEKGKYVELRCDPISGHTALYWYRQSLGQGPEFLIYFQGTGAADDSGLPNDRFFAVRPEGSVSTLKIQRTERGDSAVYLCASSKTTYNEQFFGPGTRLTVL.

This clonotype occurred many times. The rearrangement joins TRBV11-2 to TRBJ2-1, with 15 nucleotides matching TRBD2. The germline V gene has CDR1 SGHAT and CDR2 FQNNGV. The ends lost 0 bases at V and 3 bases at J; junction bases unmatched: 3. The CDR3 covers 18 residues. CDR3 nucleotides: TGTGCCAGCAGCTTAGAGGGGACTAGCGGGAGGTACTACAATGAGCAGTTCTTC. Protein sequence: CASSLEGTSGRYYNEQFF.

In its sample, this clonotype was seen many times. Mismatch with germline at one junction end may stem from a read error. The chain links TRBV12-3 or TRBV12-4 to TRBJ1-5; no definite D call. This CDR3 spans 12 amino acids. The CDR3 DNA follows: TGTGCCAGCAGTTTTCCCAATCGGCCCCAGCATTTT. It encodes CASSFPNRPQHF.

This clonotype appeared many times. The rearrangement links TRBV12-3 or TRBV12-4 to TRBJ2-7; no firm D call. CDR3 length: 14 amino acids. V gave up 6 bases and J gave up 4 bases, with 16 bases separating them. This chain's CDR3 is CASSRTVRFYEQYF. The CDR3 nucleotides are TGTGCCAGCAGCCGCACCGTAAGATTTTACGAGCAGTACTTC.

This clonotype was counted only a few times. This chain joins TRBV7-2 and TRBJ1-5; tentative D call: TRBD1 (5 bases). Germline-derived CDR1 and CDR2 are SGHTA and FQGNSA. This CDR3 comprises 16 residues. V shed 0 bases and J shed 3 bases, with 12 bases lying between them. This CDR3 reads CASSLARGSLNQPQHF. Written as DNA, the CDR3 is TGTGCCAGCAGCTTAGCCCGGGGCAGCCTCAATCAGCCCCAGCATTTT.

The rearrangement uses TRBV4-3 and TRBJ2-2, with TRBD2 matching 10 bases. The V gene's germline CDR1 is LGHNA and CDR2 YSLEER. CDR3 size: 16 residues. J lost 7 bases, V lost 1 base, and 6 bases had no gene match. DNA for the CDR3: TGCGCCAGCAGCCAAGTTAAGGCTAGCGGGAGCGGGGAGCTGTTTTTT. Its protein product is CASSQVKASGSGELFF.

This clonotype was seen many times. The rearrangement links TRBV5-1 to TRBJ1-3, with unresolved D. The CDR3 has 15 amino acids. V dropped 0 bases and J dropped 4 bases, with 11 bases sitting between them. CDR1 and CDR2 (germline): SGHRS, YFSETQ. The CDR3 region has the DNA TGCGCCAGCAGCTTGGATAATCTACCGGGAAACACCATATATTTT. As protein: CASSLDNLPGNTIYF.

The gene calls are TRBV7-9 and TRBJ1-1, with 10 bases fitting TRBD1. Germline V gene lookup returns CDR1 SEHNR and CDR2 FQNEAQ (reference sequence). J was trimmed by 6 bases and V by 4 bases; bases with no gene match: 8. This CDR3 has 15 residues. The CDR3 sequence is CASSSGQGISSEAFF. CDR3 coding DNA: TGTGCCAGCAGCTCGGGACAGGGGATAAGCTCTGAAGCTTTCTTT.

This clonotype appeared many times. J is TRBJ2-1 and V is TRBV28, with TRBD2 identical over 10 bases. CDR1 is MDHEN, CDR2 SYDVKM, per germline. This CDR3 has 19 amino acids. Trimming removed 2 bases from V and 3 bases from J; junction bases left unmatched: 13. CDR3 in amino acids: CASSLRLGPSGRRYNEQFF. CDR3 in DNA: TGTGCCAGCAGTTTAAGGCTAGGGCCTAGCGGGAGACGCTACAATGAGCAGTTCTTC.

The rearrangement joins TRBV20-1 to TRBJ2-7; D is undetermined. The CDR3 runs 15 residues. V was pared by 6 bases and J by 2 bases, with 20 bases between. Per germline, CDR1 DFQATT and CDR2 SNEGSKA (reference sequence). CDR3 sequence reads: CSAIEPGQYTYEQYF. Written as DNA, the CDR3 is TGCAGTGCCATAGAACCGGGCCAGTATACCTACGAGCAGTACTTC.

This clonotype was detected many times. V usage is TRBV2 and J usage is TRBJ2-5; the match to TRBD2 covers 11 bases. With 6 bases clipped from V and 7 bases from J, the junction kept 10 bases outside the gene matches. The length of the CDR3 is 15 residues. CDR1 and CDR2 (germline): SNHLY, FYNNEI. This chain's CDR3 is CASREKTSGTGTQYF. In DNA, the CDR3 is TGTGCCAGCAGAGAGAAGACTAGCGGGACTGGGACCCAGTACTTC.

This clonotype has ten or more counts. The CDR3 spells CAISGPGSEAFF. The DNA for the CDR3 is TGTGCCATCAGTGGGCCAGGTAGTGAAGCTTTCTTT. This chain uses TRBV10-3 with TRBJ1-1; unclear D gene. Looked up from germline, CDR1 is ENHRY and CDR2 is SYGVKD. The CDR3 is made up of 12 amino acids. V lost 4 bases and J lost 7, with 10 bases in between.

Ten or more counts support this clonotype. The chain links TRBV7-9 to TRBJ2-3; D gene uncertain. This CDR3 is 12 amino acids long. The ends were cut back, 6 bases at V and 2 bases at J, with 6 bases in the middle. The germline V gene has CDR1 SEHNR and CDR2 FQNEAQ (reference sequence). This CDR3 is CASRGNTDTQYF. CDR3 in DNA: TGTGCCAGCAGGGGGAACACAGATACGCAGTATTTT.

V is TRBV28 and J is TRBJ1-2; 9 bases map to TRBD1. In germline, CDR1 is MDHEN, CDR2 SYDVKM. The CDR3 has 15 amino acids. V lost 6 bases and J lost 3; bases outside the gene matches: 8. The CDR3 nucleotides are TGTGCCAGCAGCTCCGGGACAGGGCTAGACTATGGCTACACCTTC. Residues: CASSSGTGLDYGYTF.

This clonotype was observed many times. The V call is TRBV6-2 or TRBV6-3, the J call TRBJ2-2; D ambiguous. The V gene lost 7 bases and the J gene lost 5 bases, with 11 bases spanning the gap. The CDR3 spans 13 residues. Per the germline V gene, CDR1 is MNHEY and CDR2 is SVGEGT. CDR3 in DNA: TGTGCCAGCACCCCCCTATTTACCGGGGAGCTGTTTTTT. This translates into CASTPLFTGELFF.

This clonotype was counted a few times. The gene calls are TRBV12-3 or TRBV12-4 and TRBJ2-7; the D gene could be TRBD1 or TRBD2 (6 bases each). The CDR3 is 18 amino acids. Trimming removed 3 bases from V and 3 bases from J, with 24 bases in between. For the CDR3, the DNA is TGTGCCAGCAGTTTGGAACAGGGCGGAACGGGAGCAGGCTACGAGCAGTACTTC. Residues: CASSLEQGGTGAGYEQYF.

This clonotype is a singleton in its sample. This chain joins TRBV20-1 and TRBJ2-7; D remains ambiguous. The germline V gene has CDR1 DFQATT and CDR2 SNEGSKA (reference sequence). The CDR3 runs 15 residues. With 0 bases removed from V and 2 bases from J, the gap between germline ends came to 14 bases. This CDR3 is CSARDMARSPYEQYF. CDR3 DNA sequence: TGCAGTGCTAGAGATATGGCTAGGAGCCCCTACGAGCAGTACTTC.

Only a few counts were recorded for this clonotype. The chain is built from TRBV2 and TRBJ1-1; D is possibly TRBD1 (6 bases). Germline V gene data show CDR1 as SNHLY and CDR2 as FYNNEI. The V end was cut by 6 bases, the J end by 4 bases, with 18 bases between. The CDR3 is 15 residues long. In DNA, the CDR3 is TGTGCCAGCAGGGGGGGGACGGGCAGGGGCACTGAAGCTTTCTTT. It yields the protein CASRGGTGRGTEAFF.

This sequence joins TRBV5-1 and TRBJ1-1, with D uncertain. Germline V gene data show CDR1 as SGHRS and CDR2 as YFSETQ. The CDR3 spans 13 residues. V shed 5 bases and J shed 0 bases, with 8 bases lying between them. DNA of the CDR3: TGCGCCAGCAGGTCGAGTATGAACACTGAAGCTTTCTTT. It translates to CASRSSMNTEAFF.